These T cell receptor beta chains were read from a single sample in a study of identical twins. Using its own MiXCR run on the 5' RACE reads, TCRdb lists one record per CDR3 protein. The top ten clones hold 8.8% of a sample with roughly 260,000 distinct CDR3 sequences, around 15% of them seen once. The sequencing input was memory (CD45RO+) T cells sorted from blood. These receptor sequences come from a woman aged 18-35 years in good health. Each CDR3 is given with its conserved first and last residue. A D gene is named only where the DNA matches it firmly. Size is omitted from some rows. Given values are once, few, many or a class for expanded clones.

d_call | clone_size | j_call | v_call | cdr3_nt | cdr3_aa
TRBD2 | NA | TRBJ2-3 | TRBV2 | TGTGCCAGCAGTGAAATCGGACTAGCGGCCACAGATACGCAGTATTTT | CASSEIGLAATDTQYF
TRBD2 | NA | TRBJ2-1 | TRBV12-3/TRBV12-4 | TGTGCCAGCAGCCTTCGACTAGCGGGACCCTCAATCGATGAGCAGTTCTTC | CASSLRLAGPSIDEQFF
TRBD2 | NA | TRBJ2-1 | TRBV3-1 | TGTGCCAGCACCAAGACTAGCGGGGGGCCGCAGTTCTTC | CASTKTSGGPQFF
TRBD2 | NA | TRBJ2-7 | TRBV20-1 | TGCAGTGCCGGAAAAAGCGGGAGGACCTACGAGCAGTACTTC | CSAGKSGRTYEQYF
NA | many | TRBJ2-7 | TRBV12-3/TRBV12-4 | TGTGCCAGCAGCCCCTCTATCAGCTCCTACGAGCAGTACTTC | CASSPSISSYEQYF
NA | NA | TRBJ2-1 | TRBV12-3/TRBV12-4 | TGTGCCAGCAGGGGGGGAGCAGTAGGAAATGAGCAGTTCTTC | CASRGGAVGNEQFF
NA | few | TRBJ2-7 | TRBV10-3 | TGTGCCATCAGCGCGGGGAGTGGGGGCGAGCAGTACTTC | CAISAGSGGEQYF
NA | many | TRBJ2-7 | TRBV19 | TGTGCCAGTAGTACGAGTCGTAACTCCTACGAGCAGTACTTC | CASSTSRNSYEQYF
TRBD2 | NA | TRBJ2-5 | TRBV27 | TGTGCCAGCAGTCCGGGACTAGCGGGAGGGACCCAGTACTTC | CASSPGLAGGTQYF
NA | few | TRBJ2-7 | TRBV6-2/TRBV6-3 | TGTGCCAGCAGCCCCCTCTCAGGAGGCGAGCAGTACTTC | CASSPLSGGEQYF
NA | NA | TRBJ2-1 | TRBV25-1 | TGTGCCAGCAGTGAATCCCGGGCCCGCTCCTACAATGAGCAGTTCTTC | CASSESRARSYNEQFF
TRBD2 | NA | TRBJ2-3 | TRBV2 | TGTGCCAGCAGGTCATCTAGCGGAATCACAGATACGCAGTATTTT | CASRSSSGITDTQYF
NA | few | TRBJ1-4 | TRBV11-2 | TGTGCCAGCAGCGAACTGATTTCGACTAATGAAAAACTGTTTTTT | CASSELISTNEKLFF
NA | many | TRBJ2-3 | TRBV7-2 | TGTGCCAGCAGCTTAGGTCGCACAGATACGCAGTATTTT | CASSLGRTDTQYF
NA | NA | TRBJ1-2 | TRBV6-5 | NA | CASSSSNLYGYTF
NA | NA | TRBJ1-4 | TRBV7-9 | TGTGCCAGCAGCTTAGTAGCAGGTGTGGGAGAAAAACTGTTTTTT | CASSLVAGVGEKLFF
NA | NA | TRBJ1-6 | TRBV5-3 | TGTGCCAGAAGACGAAACAGGGCGAGCTCCTATAATTCACCCCTCCACTTT | CARRRNRASSYNSPLHF
NA | few | TRBJ2-1 | TRBV18 | TGTGCCAGCTCGAGTATCGGATCGTCCTACAATGAGCAGTTCTTC | CASSSIGSSYNEQFF
TRBD1 | NA | TRBJ2-7 | TRBV7-2 | TGTGCCAGCAGCTTCCCGGACAGGGTCGAGCAGTACTTC | CASSFPDRVEQYF
NA | many | TRBJ2-1 | TRBV19 | TGTGCCAGTAGTTTCCAGCGGCCAACCTACAATGAGCAGTTCTTC | CASSFQRPTYNEQFF
NA | few | TRBJ2-7 | TRBV12-3/TRBV12-4 | TGTGCCAGCAGTTCCCCGTACTACGAGCAGTACTTC | CASSSPYYEQYF
TRBD1 | NA | TRBJ1-6 | TRBV5-1 | TGCGCCAGCAGCTTGGCGGGACAGGGAAATTCACCCCTCCACTTT | CASSLAGQGNSPLHF
NA | NA | TRBJ1-6 | TRBV5-1 | TGCGCCAGCAGCTTGGGAGGGGCGCTTTATAATTCACCCCTCCACTTT | CASSLGGALYNSPLHF
TRBD2 | NA | TRBJ2-7 | TRBV20-1 | TGCAGTGCTAGAGATCATGGTAGCGGGAAAGTCGACGAGCAGTACTTC | CSARDHGSGKVDEQYF
NA | NA | TRBJ2-1 | TRBV12-3/TRBV12-4 | TGTGCCATTACACCCGCTAGCTCCTACAATGAGCAGTTCTTC | CAITPASSYNEQFF
NA | NA | TRBJ1-1 | TRBV30 | TGTGCCTGGAGTGCCACAGATCGGAATATGAACACTGAAGCTTTCTTT | CAWSATDRNMNTEAFF
NA | few | TRBJ1-1 | TRBV10-3 | TGTGCCATCAGTGAGCCAGCAACAGGGATGAGGACTGAAGCTTTCTTT | CAISEPATGMRTEAFF
TRBD1 | many | TRBJ1-1 | TRBV10-3 | TGTGCCATCACGAGGGGGCAGGATTCTGAAGCTTTCTTT | CAITRGQDSEAFF
NA | few | TRBJ2-5 | TRBV20-1 | TGCAGTGCCGTTCAGGACTTCCAAGAGACCCAGTACTTC | CSAVQDFQETQYF
NA | few | TRBJ2-2 | TRBV9 | TGTGCCAGCACCGTGGATGGTAACACCGGGGAGCTGTTTTTT | CASTVDGNTGELFF
NA | NA | TRBJ2-2 | TRBV20-1 | TGCAGTGCTAGAAGAGGAGCGGGTGGTAACACCGGGGAGCTGTTTTTT | CSARRGAGGNTGELFF
NA | NA | TRBJ1-2 | TRBV18 | TGTGCCAGCTCATCTAGCCGGGTTTCGAACTATGGCTACACCTTC | CASSSSRVSNYGYTF
NA | NA | TRBJ1-2 | TRBV5-1 | TGCGCCAGCAGCTTGACGTATACGGGTAGTCGCTATGGCTACACCTTC | CASSLTYTGSRYGYTF
NA | NA | TRBJ2-6 | TRBV3-1 | TGTGCCAGCAGCCCCGGGAAGGAAAGCGTCCTGACTTTC | CASSPGKESVLTF
TRBD1 | few | TRBJ1-1 | TRBV7-9 | TGTGCCAGCAGCTTATACTCAGGGGGAGACCTAACTGAAGCTTTCTTT | CASSLYSGGDLTEAFF
NA | NA | TRBJ2-5 | TRBV29-1 | TGCAGCGTTGATGGGACTCACAGGGAGACCCAGTACTTC | CSVDGTHRETQYF
TRBD2 | many | TRBJ2-1 | TRBV11-2 | TGTGCCAGCAGCTCCTCTAGCGGGGGGGCTTCTGAGCAGTTCTTC | CASSSSSGGASEQFF
NA | few | TRBJ2-2 | TRBV7-2 | TGTGCCAGCAGCTTAGACGGGACTGTGACCGGGGAGCTGTTTTTT | CASSLDGTVTGELFF
NA | NA | TRBJ2-1 | TRBV6-2/TRBV6-3 | TGTGCCAGCAGTTACCTCCGACAGCCTTACAATGAGCAGTTCTTC | CASSYLRQPYNEQFF
TRBD2 | NA | TRBJ2-2 | TRBV5-1 | TGCGCCAGCAGCATCGAAGCGGGAGGGCCAGGGGAGCTGTTTTTT | CASSIEAGGPGELFF
NA | NA | TRBJ2-6 | TRBV10-2 | TGCGCCAGCAGTGCTGGGGCCAACGTCCTGACTTTC | CASSAGANVLTF
TRBD1 | many | TRBJ2-5 | TRBV4-3 | TGCGCCAGCAGCCAACAAACAGGGGTAGAGACCCAGTACTTC | CASSQQTGVETQYF
NA | few | TRBJ2-1 | TRBV20-1 | TGCAGTGCTAGGCGACTCTCCAGTGAGCAGTTCTTC | CSARRLSSEQFF
NA | NA | TRBJ2-7 | TRBV7-8 | TGTGCCAGCACCCCCCTTGGGGGCCCCTCCTACGAGCAGTACTTC | CASTPLGGPSYEQYF
TRBD2 | few | TRBJ2-3 | TRBV24-1 | TGTGCCACCAGTGCGTGGAGCGGGGAGACCACAGATACGCAGTATTTT | CATSAWSGETTDTQYF
NA | many | TRBJ1-1 | TRBV15 | TGTGCCACCAGCAGAGATGTGGGCGGTTGGAGTGGAACTGAAGCTTTCTTT | CATSRDVGGWSGTEAFF
TRBD2 | few | TRBJ2-3 | TRBV6-1 | TGTGCCAGCAGTGAATATAGCGGGGGATATAGCACAGATACGCAGTATTTT | CASSEYSGGYSTDTQYF
TRBD2 | NA | TRBJ2-1 | TRBV5-1 | TGCGCCAGCAGCATTGTAGCGGGGGCATCGTACAATGAGCAGTTCTTC | CASSIVAGASYNEQFF
NA | NA | TRBJ2-2 | TRBV9 | TGTGCCAGCAGCGTAGGGCTAGGAAGTCCCGGGGAGCTGTTTTTT | CASSVGLGSPGELFF
NA | NA | TRBJ2-1 | TRBV3-1 | TGTGCCAGCAGCAAAGGGGGTCCCAGCTCCTACAATGAGCAGTTCTTC | CASSKGGPSSYNEQFF
TRBD2 | many | TRBJ2-6 | TRBV27 | TGTGCCAGCAGTTCCCCGGGACTAGCGAGAGGGGCCAACGTCCTGACTTTC | CASSSPGLARGANVLTF
NA | NA | TRBJ1-4 | TRBV10-3 | TGTGCCATCGGGGGGCAGAATAATGAAAAACTGTTTTTT | CAIGGQNNEKLFF
TRBD2 | few | TRBJ2-1 | TRBV11-2 | TGTGCCAGCAGCCTCGGGACTAGTTTTAGCAATGAGCAGTTCTTC | CASSLGTSFSNEQFF
TRBD2 | NA | TRBJ2-1 | TRBV20-1 | TGCAGTGTCCTGGGGGGGGGATACAATGAGCAGTTCTTC | CSVLGGGYNEQFF
NA | NA | TRBJ2-1 | TRBV5-1 | TGCGCCAGCAGCTTGAGGGGTGCAGGGCGGTCCTACAATGAGCAGTTCTTC | CASSLRGAGRSYNEQFF
TRBD1 | NA | TRBJ1-2 | TRBV3-1 | TGTGCCAGCAGCGGACAGGGCATAACTAACTATGGCTACACCTTC | CASSGQGITNYGYTF
TRBD1 | NA | TRBJ1-2 | TRBV6-1 | TGTGCCAGCAGCTCACATGACAGGGTTGATGGCTACACCTTC | CASSSHDRVDGYTF
NA | many | TRBJ1-2 | TRBV9 | TGTGCCAGCAGCGGTGAGGGTTTTCGTTACTATGGCTACACCTTC | CASSGEGFRYYGYTF